Shown below are 22 T cell receptor beta chains from a single sample sequenced in a study of CD8 T cell repertoires and HIV-1 epitope variants (dated by TCRdb to the early 2020s). The method was the immunoSEQ multiplex PCR assay. TCRdb's version of the immuneACCESS table is confined to in-frame rearrangements and falls short of the full clone set. An unresolved V gene accounts for under half of the shortfall where checked; the remainder is of unknown origin. Recorded for this sample are some 5,400 clones; approximately 72% of them occurred a single time. The biggest ten clones account for 39% of the sample. These receptors' antigens are unknown. Sample: cultured CD8+ T cells derived from PBMCs. The receptor source for this set is a male donor with HIV.

This clone came up a few times. The J gene is TRBJ2-2, the V gene TRBV28; TRBD1 aligns across 7 bases. Germline CDR1 and CDR2: MDHEN and SYDVKM. This CDR3 spans 13 amino acids. V lost 11 bases to trimming and J lost 1 base; unmatched junction nucleotides: 4. CDR3 bases: TGTGCCCTTCGGACAGGGAACACCGGGGAGCTGTTTTTT. Encoded protein: CALRTGNTGELFF.

J is TRBJ1-4 and V is TRBV30; D may be TRBD1 (6 bases). Per germline, CDR1 GTSNPN and CDR2 SVGIG (reference sequence). The CDR3 spans 14 residues. Between the trimmed V and J ends, which lost 4 bases and 5 bases, there was a span of 14 bases. CDR3 in DNA: TGTGCCTGGAATGAGGGCAGGGGAAATGAAAAACTGTTTTTT. This sequence encodes CAWNEGRGNEKLFF.

This clone is categorized as medium-sized. The chain joins TRBV19 to TRBJ1-1; D is undetermined. The CDR3 totals 15 residues. Per germline, CDR1 LNHDA and CDR2 SQIVND (reference sequence). Deletions cut 10 bases from V and 5 bases from J, with 23 bases between. The CDR3 region is CATSGSTTSDTEAFF. CDR3 coding DNA: TGTGCCACTTCGGGAAGTACGACGTCCGATACTGAAGCTTTCTTT.

The chain joins TRBV7-3 to TRBJ2-5; no firm D call. Germline CDR1 reads SGHTA; CDR2 reads FQGTGA. The germline V and J ends were trimmed by 1 base and 5 bases, with 8 bases remaining between them. The CDR3 covers 13 residues. CDR3 loop: CASSLSPRETQYF. For the CDR3, the DNA is TGTGCCAGCAGCTTAAGCCCGCGGGAGACCCAGTACTTC.

This chain links TRBV9 with TRBJ2-3, with unresolved D. Germline CDR1 and CDR2: SGDLS and YYNGEE. The CDR3 contains 15 residues. Trimming cost V 0 bases and J 0 bases, with 8 bases left between them. CDR3 loop: CASSVVGSSTDTQYF. CDR3 nucleotide sequence: TGTGCCAGCAGCGTAGTAGGCAGTAGCACAGATACGCAGTATTTT.

The J gene is TRBJ2-5, the V gene TRBV14, with a possible D match to TRBD1 (6 bases). Germline V gives CDR1 SGHDN, CDR2 FVKESK. The CDR3 is 14 residues long. Trimming removed 1 base from V and 4 bases from J, with 10 bases in between. CDR3 nucleotides: TGTGCCAGCAGCCAAGCAGGGGTACTAGAGACCCAGTACTTC. Residues: CASSQAGVLETQYF.

This clone was counted between two and nine times. V gene TRBV11-2 combines with J gene TRBJ1-4; the D is unclear. Germline V CDR1 and CDR2: SGHAT, FQNNGV. This CDR3 region has 16 residues. The V and J ends lost 4 bases and 0 bases respectively, with 12 bases between them. CDR3 sequence reads: CASSSTDGATNEKLFF. The CDR3 DNA sequence: TGTGCCAGCAGCTCAACGGACGGAGCAACTAATGAAAAACTGTTTTTT.

The chain uses TRBV27 and TRBJ2-7; 7 nucleotides align to TRBD1. V shed 2 bases, J shed 0 bases, and the junction held 7 bases outside the gene matches. Germline lookup yields CDR1 MNHEY and CDR2 SMNVEV (reference sequence). The CDR3 loop spans 16 amino acids. The CDR3 DNA reads as TGTGCCAGCAGTTTAATTGTAGGGGACAGCTCCTACGAGCAGTACTTC. Encoded protein: CASSLIVGDSSYEQYF.

This chain joins TRBV19 and TRBJ1-5, with D uncertain. The germline V and J ends were trimmed by 3 bases and 0 bases, with 9 bases remaining between them. The CDR3 length is 15 residues. Germline lookup yields CDR1 LNHDA and CDR2 SQIVND (reference sequence). The CDR3 bases are TGTGCCAGTAGTATGCAGGCAAATAGCAATCAGCCCCAGCATTTT. This encodes CASSMQANSNQPQHF.

The chain has TRBV7-2 and TRBJ1-2, with no clear D. Deletions cut 1 base from V and 2 bases from J, with 11 bases between. Germline CDR1 SGHTA, CDR2 FQGNSA. The CDR3 runs 15 residues. The CDR3 region is CASSLVAVTNYGYTF. Here the CDR3 DNA reads TGTGCCAGCAGCTTAGTCGCGGTCACCAACTATGGCTACACCTTC.

The chain is built from TRBV27 and TRBJ1-1; TRBD1 is a possible D gene (5 bases). Trimming cost V 6 bases and J 4 bases, with 9 bases left between them. CDR3 length: 12 residues. Looked up from germline, CDR1 is MNHEY and CDR2 is SMNVEV (reference sequence). In DNA form, the CDR3 reads TGTGCCAGCAGACGGGACGTCACTGAAGCTTTCTTT. Translated: CASRRDVTEAFF.

The chain uses TRBV28 and TRBJ2-7; a possible D gene is TRBD1 (6 bases). This CDR3 contains 14 residues. Per germline, CDR1 MDHEN and CDR2 SYDVKM. Trimming removed 3 bases at V and 6 bases at J, with 15 bases between. CDR3 nucleotide sequence: TGTGCCAGCAGTTTGACCAGGGGTGGGGCCGAGCAGTACTTC. Protein product: CASSLTRGGAEQYF.

This clone showed up just once. The chain carries TRBV7-2 and TRBJ2-5; D is possibly TRBD2 (6 bases). Germline values: CDR1 SGHTA, CDR2 FQGNSA. The CDR3 loop spans 14 amino acids. V lost 5 bases, J lost 4 bases, and 14 bases lay in between. Written as DNA, the CDR3 is TGTGCCAGCAGCCCCTCCGGGACTGGAGAGACCCAGTACTTC. Amino acid sequence: CASSPSGTGETQYF.

This chain connects TRBV11-2 to TRBJ2-7; perhaps TRBD1 as D (6 bases). The CDR3 runs 16 residues. Trimming pared 0 bases from V and 3 bases from J, leaving 15 bases between. Germline CDR1 reads SGHAT; CDR2 reads FQNNGV. The CDR3 loop is CASSLDTRTAGYEQYF. The CDR3 bases are TGTGCCAGCAGCTTAGATACCAGGACAGCCGGCTACGAGCAGTACTTC.

The gene calls are TRBV5-4 and TRBJ2-1; D ambiguous. Germline lookup yields CDR1 SGHNT and CDR2 YYREEE (reference sequence). V was shortened by 4 bases and J by 8 bases, with 19 bases between the two germline ends. CDR3 size: 15 residues. The CDR3 sequence: CASSHLPHSSDEQFF. The CDR3 DNA follows: TGTGCCAGCAGCCACCTACCCCATTCTTCTGATGAGCAGTTCTTC.

The V and J genes are TRBV5-1 and TRBJ2-7; the D call may be TRBD1 or TRBD2 (5 bases each). V lost 0 bases and J 6 bases, leaving 19 bases between the germline ends. The CDR3 spans 16 residues. From germline, CDR1 is SGHRS and CDR2 YFSETQ. As DNA, the CDR3 is TGCGCCAGCAGCTTGGTCTTTGGGGGACGACACCGCGAGCAGTACTTC. It yields the protein CASSLVFGGRHREQYF.

The chain links TRBV5-4 to TRBJ2-7; D might be TRBD1 (5 bases). Trimming left V 0 bases short and J 7 bases short, with 14 bases between. This CDR3 is 14 amino acids long. Germline-derived CDR1 and CDR2 are SGHNT and YYREEE (reference sequence). The DNA of the CDR3 is TGTGCCAGCAGCTTGGGACAGTACCTTCGTGAGCAGTACTTC. As protein: CASSLGQYLREQYF.

The rearrangement uses TRBV5-5 and TRBJ2-3; possibly TRBD1 or TRBD2 for D (5 bases each). The CDR3 has 14 amino acids. Germline V gene lookup returns CDR1 SGHKS and CDR2 YYEKEE (reference sequence). V lost 2 bases and J lost 2, with 9 bases in between. In DNA, the CDR3 is TGTGCCAGCAGCTTATGGGGACCCACAGATACGCAGTATTTT. Translating it yields CASSLWGPTDTQYF.

In DNA form, the CDR3 reads TGTGCCAGCAGCTTGGAGTTAGCGGGGGGGCCGGTTGTTACGCAGTATTTT. Protein: CASSLELAGGPVVTQYF. The chain employs TRBV5-6 and TRBJ2-3; 11 bases agree with TRBD2. The CDR3 spans 17 residues. Germline-derived CDR1 and CDR2 are SGHDT and YYEEEE. V lost 0 bases, J lost 8 bases, and 11 bases stayed unmatched.

The chain couples TRBV28 to TRBJ2-7; TRBD2 is a possible D gene (5 bases). The V and J ends lost 3 bases and 6 bases respectively, with 12 bases between them. The germline CDR1 and CDR2 sequences are MDHEN and SYDVKM. This CDR3 has 13 amino acids. The CDR3 protein is CASSFTGNLEQYF. DNA of the CDR3: TGTGCCAGCAGTTTCACCGGGAACCTCGAGCAGTACTTC.

This chain connects TRBV19 to TRBJ2-1; TRBD2 agrees at 16 bases. In germline, CDR1 is LNHDA, CDR2 SQIVND (reference sequence). The CDR3 runs to 16 residues. V shed 5 bases and J 10 bases; nucleotides not matched to a gene: 8. This CDR3 is CASSPEGLAGGREQFF. The CDR3 nucleotides are TGTGCCAGTAGTCCTGAGGGACTAGCGGGGGGGCGGGAGCAGTTCTTC.

CDR3 sequence: CASGMVGARTGELFF. The CDR3, as DNA: TGTGCCAGCGGGATGGTTGGGGCGAGGACCGGGGAGCTGTTTTTT. This chain uses TRBV6-1 with TRBJ2-2; TRBD1 might be the D (5 bases). Germline lookup yields CDR1 MNHNS and CDR2 SASEGT. V lost 8 bases and J lost 5, with 18 bases in between. The CDR3 extends over 15 amino acids.